This TCR beta chain was captured by sequencing in a study of cytomegalovirus exposure and HLA in healthy donors. In the study overall: It was reported in a later analysis that the approximately 120 validation repertoires used the same platform as the approximately 650 first-cohort repertoires.

This table comes from immunoSEQ multiplex PCR, and its TCRdb copy is limited to in-frame clones, with some not included. Among more than 95,000 clones listed, 86% were seen once. The donors were in the approximately 120-subject validation cohort, distinct from the roughly 670-subject first cohort. Turning to this clone: Its matching antigen is unknown.

Study-wide results and limits: A list of 164 TCR beta chains associated with cytomegalovirus was given. A later analysis found first-cohort TCR clusters tended to co-occur in the 90 to 150 validation repertoires.

CDR1 SGDLS and CDR2 YYNGEE come from the germline V gene. This CDR3 region has 14 residues. Deletions cut 0 bases from V and 6 bases from J, with 12 bases between. The sequencing sample was made of PBMCs. The V and J genes are TRBV9 and TRBJ1-1; possibly TRBD1 for D (6 bases). The receptor was isolated from a man between 18 and 35 years old in good health and CMV-seronegative. The CDR3 loop is CASSVVGGGAEAFF. The DNA of the CDR3 is TGTGCCAGCAGCGTAGTCGGTGGGGGCGCTGAAGCTTTCTTT. The full variable domain, with the rest looked up from reference TRBV9 and TRBJ1-1, is DSGVTQTPKHLITATGQRVTLRCSPRSGDLSVYWYQQSLDQGLQFLIQYYNGEERAKGNILERFSAQQFPDLHSELNLSSLELGDSALYFCASSVVGGGAEAFFGQGTRLTVV.